This TCR beta chain was observed in a study of breast tumors, draining lymph nodes, adjacent tissues. CDR3 length: 14 amino acids. Trimming removed 3 bases at V and 2 bases at J, with 10 bases between. Germline V lookup: CDR1 KGHDR, CDR2 SFDVKD. TCRdb re-derived calls from the multiplex PCR reads in MiXCR, one entry per CDR3 protein. The table shows some 120,000 distinct CDR3 sequences, with 21% occurring only once. Samples came from axillary lymph nodes draining the breast cancer. The sample holds many counts of this clonotype. This TCR was recovered from a female donor with breast cancer. Some clones in this sample may be carry-over from other donors' samples. Sequences were obtained from axillary lymph node tissue. The genes are TRBV24-1 and TRBJ2-7; maybe TRBD2 (5 bases). The CDR3 is CATSDTGTPYEQYF. As DNA, the CDR3 is TGTGCCACCAGTGATACGGGAACCCCCTACGAGCAGTACTTC.